This T cell receptor beta chain derives from a study of beta chain features in type 1 diabetes. This clone occurred a few times. What it binds is not known. CDR3 size: 14 residues. Losses at the gene ends were 0 bases for V and 8 bases for J; bases not matched to a gene: 5. Germline CDR1 SGDLS, CDR2 YYNGEE. The authors reverse transcribed all of the isolated RNA, so sequencing captured expressed TCRB transcripts. TCRdb keeps only in-frame clones here, not all; method: immunoSEQ multiplex PCR. The sample records about 150,000 clones, about a tenth being singletons. Study results and caveats: A moderate, significant TCRB CDR3 shortening appeared in type 1 diabetes across four CD4+ subsets. It was possible that PCR favored shorter templates, equally so in patients and controls. Naive, central memory and Treg TCRB repertoires appeared more alike in patients than in healthy donors.

J is TRBJ2-4 and V is TRBV9, with 7 bases matching TRBD1. The receptor's source is a man aged 30 to 45 with type 1 diabetes. The source material was central memory CD4+ T cells from blood. CDR3 nucleotides: TGTGCCAGCAGCGTAGGGAGACAGGGAGACATTCAGTACTTC. Translating gives CASSVGRQGDIQYF.